The 26 T cell receptor beta chains given below trace back to one sample, sequenced in a study of blood T cell repertoires in COVID-19. TCRdb's table, derived via immunoSEQ multiplex PCR, lists solely in-frame clones and lacks some. The sample includes some 380,000 clones, 81% seen only once; the top ten take roughly 1.1%. The sample consisted of peripheral blood. The receptors were gathered from a human donor with acute or convalescent COVID-19. The donor label of this sample is uncertain.

The rearrangement uses TRBV27 and TRBJ1-5; TRBD1 matches at 7 bases. V dropped 6 bases and J dropped 7; count of bases not matched to a gene: 15. CDR1 is MNHEY and CDR2 is SMNVEV in the germline V gene (reference sequence). The CDR3 totals 16 residues. For the CDR3, the DNA is TGTGCCAGCAGCCCCCGACAGGGAAGTTTGGGACAGCCCCAGCATTTT. Translating gives CASSPRQGSLGQPQHF.

V and J are TRBV19 and TRBJ2-7; D is perhaps TRBD2 (5 bases). Germline-derived CDR1 and CDR2 are LNHDA and SQIVND (reference sequence). This CDR3 is 13 amino acids long. Trimming cost V 6 bases and J 9 bases, with 18 bases left between them. CDR3 region: CASRPAAGVTQYF. The DNA for the CDR3 is TGTGCCAGTAGACCCGCCGCCGGGGTCACGCAGTACTTC.

The CDR3 loop is CASSETSGRARNEQFF. Here the CDR3 DNA reads TGTGCCAGCAGTGAGACTAGCGGGAGGGCCAGGAATGAGCAGTTCTTC. This chain connects TRBV2 to TRBJ2-1; TRBD2 aligns across 14 bases. Trimming removed 3 bases from V and 7 bases from J; junction bases left unmatched: 5. CDR1 is SNHLY and CDR2 is FYNNEI in the germline V gene. This CDR3 has 16 residues.

This clone turned up a few times. The J gene is TRBJ1-5, the V gene TRBV19, with TRBD1 identical over 10 bases. Germline CDR1 is LNHDA and CDR2 is SQIVND (reference sequence). The CDR3 is 16 amino acids. V gave up 5 bases and J gave up 2 bases; unmatched junction bases: 6. The CDR3: CASSVTGGSGNQPQHF. CDR3 coding DNA: TGTGCCAGTAGTGTGACAGGGGGCTCGGGCAATCAGCCCCAGCATTTT. The complete variable domain, with remaining parts taken from reference TRBV19 and TRBJ1-5, reads DGGITQSPKYLFRKEGQNVTLSCEQNLNHDAMYWYRQDPGQGLRLIYYSQIVNDFQKGDIAEGYSVSREKKESFPLTVTSAQKNPTAFYLCASSVTGGSGNQPQHFGDGTRLSIL.

V gene TRBV5-1 combines with J gene TRBJ1-2, with TRBD1 identical over 10 bases. The CDR3 totals 15 residues. Germline CDR1 is SGHRS and CDR2 is YFSETQ. The junction had 14 bases not matched to a gene; V was cut back by 7 bases and J by 8 bases. CDR3: CASGTPGTGEGGYTF. CDR3 DNA sequence: TGCGCCAGCGGAACGCCCGGGACAGGGGAAGGAGGCTACACCTTC.

This chain joins TRBV7-9 and TRBJ2-1, with D perhaps TRBD2 (5 bases). V lost 5 bases and J lost 9, with 17 bases in between. Germline assignment: CDR1 SEHNR and CDR2 FQNEAQ (reference sequence). The CDR3 sequence is 14 residues long. The CDR3 DNA follows: TGTGCCAGCAGCGCCCCCAGCGGATCGGCTGAGCAGTTCTTC. This translates into CASSAPSGSAEQFF.

This clone occurred a few times. V usage is TRBV7-9 and J usage is TRBJ1-2; TRBD1 agrees at 7 bases. The CDR3 contains 14 residues. The J segment lost 6 bases and the V segment lost 4 bases, leaving 8 bases of the junction unmatched. Germline V gives CDR1 SEHNR, CDR2 FQNEAQ (reference sequence). The CDR3 DNA is TGTGCCAGCAGCTACGGACAGGCGATTGATGGCTACACCTTC. It encodes CASSYGQAIDGYTF. The entire variable domain, with the rest obtained from reference TRBV7-9 and TRBJ1-2, is as follows: DTGVSQNPRHKITKRGQNVTFRCDPISEHNRLYWYRQTLGQGPEFLTYFQNEAQLEKSRLLSDRFSAERPKGSFSTLEIQRTEQGDSAMYLCASSYGQAIDGYTFGSGTRLTVV.

This chain connects TRBV7-8 to TRBJ2-4; unclear D gene. CDR3 length: 12 amino acids. Trimming shortened V by 1 base and J by 8 bases, and 6 bases separated the two germline ends. Germline values: CDR1 SGHVS, CDR2 FQNEAQ. CDR3 residues: CASSLGPDIQYF. The CDR3 DNA reads as TGTGCCAGCAGCTTAGGTCCTGACATTCAGTACTTC.

The J gene is TRBJ2-3, the V gene TRBV5-4; the match to TRBD2 covers 12 bases. V shed 2 bases and J 6 bases; nucleotides not matched to a gene: 4. CDR3 length: 15 amino acids. In germline, CDR1 is SGHNT, CDR2 YYREEE (reference sequence). DNA for the CDR3: TGTGCCAGCAGCTTTGGACTAGCGGGGAGGGATACGCAGTATTTT. The encoded protein is CASSFGLAGRDTQYF.

This clone was picked up a small number of times. The chain is built from TRBV6-5 and TRBJ1-2, with TRBD1 identical over 7 bases. CDR3 length: 13 amino acids. Trimming at V came to 0 bases and at J to 8 bases, leaving 3 bases not matched to a gene. CDR1 is MNHEY, CDR2 SVGAGI, per germline. The DNA of the CDR3 is TGTGCCAGCAGTTACTCGACAGGGTTAGGCTACACCTTC. Protein sequence: CASSYSTGLGYTF.

The J gene is TRBJ1-3, the V gene TRBV27, with D perhaps TRBD1 (5 bases). The CDR3 length is 18 residues. V shed 7 bases and J shed 2 bases, with 24 bases lying between them. Per the germline V gene, CDR1 is MNHEY and CDR2 is SMNVEV (reference sequence). CDR3 sequence: CASNPGRHRYSTGNTIYF. In DNA, the CDR3 is TGTGCCAGCAATCCTGGACGTCACAGGTATAGTACTGGAAACACCATATATTTT.

Only one count was recorded for this clone. The J gene is TRBJ2-1, the V gene TRBV12-5; D unresolved. This CDR3 spans 16 amino acids. Germline assignment: CDR1 LGHNT and CDR2 FRNRAP. The V and J ends lost 0 bases and 6 bases respectively, with 15 bases between them. CDR3: CASGLVLTEGFNEQFF. The DNA of the CDR3 is TGTGCTAGTGGTTTGGTACTTACAGAAGGATTCAATGAGCAGTTCTTC.

The chain combines TRBV6-5 with TRBJ2-7, with 8 bases matching TRBD1. CDR3 size: 15 residues. Per the germline V gene, CDR1 is MNHEY and CDR2 is SVGAGI. V lost 6 bases, J lost 4 bases, and 11 bases stayed unmatched. CDR3 nucleotide sequence: TGTGCCAGCAGGAGTACAGGGGGTAAAGGTTACGAGCAGTACTTC. This encodes CASRSTGGKGYEQYF.

The chain recombines TRBV19 with TRBJ2-7, with TRBD2 identical over 9 bases. V trimming: 4 bases; J trimming: 5 bases; junction bases outside the gene matches: 9. CDR1 and CDR2 (germline): LNHDA, SQIVND (reference sequence). This CDR3 region has 15 residues. The CDR3 bases are TGTGCCAGTAGTAGGGCGGGAGGGCCTAACCACGAGCAGTACTTC. Translation: CASSRAGGPNHEQYF.

The J gene is TRBJ2-5, the V gene TRBV6-1; D is undetermined. Germline CDR1 reads MNHNS; CDR2 reads SASEGT. CDR3 length: 15 residues. The V and J ends lost 2 bases and 3 bases respectively, with 13 bases between them. DNA of the CDR3: TGTGCCAGCAGTGAACTTTTTAACAGAGAAGAGACCCAGTACTTC. This translates into CASSELFNREETQYF.

This clone appeared a single time. The chain has TRBV21-1 and TRBJ1-1; no DNA check was done on the table's D call, TRBD1. TRBV21-1 is noted as a pseudogene. The CDR3 length is 13 residues. The CDR3 loop reads CASIHGQPVEAFF. CDR3 coding DNA: TGTGCCAGCATCCACGGACAGCCAGTAGAAGCTTTCTTT.

The sample holds a few counts of this clone. The chain joins TRBV30 to TRBJ1-2, with D possibly TRBD1 on 6 matching bases. This CDR3 region has 13 residues. Per germline, CDR1 GTSNPN and CDR2 SVGIG (reference sequence). V was shortened by 0 bases and J by 7 bases, with 12 bases between the two germline ends. CDR3 sequence reads: CAWSVGTGTGYTF. Written as DNA, the CDR3 is TGTGCCTGGAGTGTGGGAACAGGGACTGGCTACACCTTC.

A single count supports this clone. J is TRBJ1-5 and V is TRBV28; a weak D match, TRBD1 (6 bases). V dropped 6 bases and J dropped 0 bases, with 12 bases sitting between them. This CDR3 is 15 amino acids long. CDR1 is MDHEN, CDR2 SYDVKM, per germline. The CDR3 DNA is TGTGCCAGCAGCTCCGGGACACTTAGCAATCAGCCCCAGCATTTT. This encodes CASSSGTLSNQPQHF. The complete variable domain, with remaining parts taken from reference TRBV28 and TRBJ1-5, reads DVKVTQSSRYLVKRTGEKVFLECVQDMDHENMFWYRQDPGLGLRLIYFSYDVKMKEKGDIPEGYSVSREKKERFSLILESASTNQTSMYLCASSSGTLSNQPQHFGDGTRLSIL.

This clone appeared a single time. V gene TRBV27 combines with J gene TRBJ1-2; D not resolved. CDR1 is MNHEY and CDR2 is SMNVEV in the germline V gene (reference sequence). This CDR3 spans 12 amino acids. Trimming removed 3 bases from V and 8 bases from J, with 10 bases in between. The CDR3 sequence is CASSFRGQGYTF. The CDR3 nucleotides are TGTGCCAGCAGTTTTAGAGGGCAGGGCTACACCTTC.

The chain is built from TRBV28 and TRBJ1-6; 8 bases agree with TRBD1. The CDR3 is 15 amino acids. Germline V lookup: CDR1 MDHEN, CDR2 SYDVKM. The junction had 8 bases not matched to a gene; V was cut back by 3 bases and J by 10 bases. CDR3 sequence reads: CASSFPGQAISPLHF. In DNA, the CDR3 is TGTGCCAGCAGTTTCCCGGGACAGGCAATCTCACCCCTCCACTTT.

The chain combines TRBV9 with TRBJ1-2, with 8 bases fitting TRBD1. CDR3 size: 14 residues. V shed 1 base, J shed 4 bases, and the junction held 3 bases outside the gene matches. Germline lookup yields CDR1 SGDLS and CDR2 YYNGEE. The CDR3, as DNA: TGTGCCAGCAGCGTAACGGACAGGGTCTATGGCTACACCTTC. It codes for CASSVTDRVYGYTF. Full variable domain (missing parts from reference TRBV9 and TRBJ1-2): DSGVTQTPKHLITATGQRVTLRCSPRSGDLSVYWYQQSLDQGLQFLIQYYNGEERAKGNILERFSAQQFPDLHSELNLSSLELGDSALYFCASSVTDRVYGYTFGSGTRLTVV.

This chain links TRBV5-1 with TRBJ1-6; no firm D call. The CDR3 extends over 16 amino acids. Germline V CDR1 and CDR2: SGHRS, YFSETQ. V was pared by 1 base and J by 7 bases, with 15 bases between. The CDR3 nucleotides are TGCGCCAGCAGCTTGATAACAACCGGGTTAAATTCACCCCTCCACTTT. Protein product: CASSLITTGLNSPLHF.

The chain joins TRBV6-1 to TRBJ1-5; D gene uncertain. The CDR3 extends over 13 amino acids. Per the germline V gene, CDR1 is MNHNS and CDR2 is SASEGT. Trimming left V 1 base short and J 7 bases short, with 8 bases between. CDR3 nucleotide sequence: TGTGCCAGCAGTGAAGAGCCTCGCCAGCCCCAGCATTTT. Its translation: CASSEEPRQPQHF.

The CDR3 loop reads CASSQGAQGLISPLHF. The CDR3 DNA is TGTGCCAGCAGCCAAGGGGCGCAGGGGTTGATTTCACCCCTCCACTTT. V gene TRBV3-1 (or the pseudogene TRBV3-2) combines with J gene TRBJ1-6; possibly TRBD1 for D (6 bases). The CDR3 has 16 residues. V lost 1 base and J lost 9, with 16 bases in between. Germline lookup yields CDR1 LGHDT and CDR2 YNNKEL (reference sequence).

The gene calls are TRBV27 and TRBJ2-2; the D is unclear. Deletions cut 2 bases from V and 0 bases from J, with 13 bases between. The CDR3 is 17 residues long. Germline CDR1 reads MNHEY; CDR2 reads SMNVEV (reference sequence). CDR3 DNA: TGTGCCAGCAGTTTAAGGCTTCTAACAGCGAACACCGGGGAGCTGTTTTTT. It is translated as CASSLRLLTANTGELFF.

This rearrangement joins TRBV15 to TRBJ1-2; 9 bases map to TRBD1. V trimming: 3 bases; J trimming: 1 base; junction bases outside the gene matches: 6. CDR1 and CDR2 from the germline V gene are LNHNV and YYDKDF (reference sequence). This CDR3 is 16 amino acids long. The CDR3 reads CATSRDRGFDNYGYTF. The CDR3 bases are TGTGCCACCAGCAGGGACAGGGGATTCGATAACTATGGCTACACCTTC.